These 21 T cell receptor beta chains were sequenced from one sample in a study of CD8+ T cells in alopecia areata listed by TCRdb under 2018. Receptor libraries were prepared by the immunoSEQ multiplex PCR assay. RNA was extracted from all samples and reverse transcribed into cDNA as template for TCR sequencing. What TCRdb holds here is the immuneACCESS table cut down to in-frame rearrangements. Part of the clones is not present; checked against another copy, under half of the missing clones reflect an unresolved V gene, and the others are unexplained. The sample comprises about 6,000 clones, and every one was counted more than once. The top ten constitute about 30% of the sample. The time point tag for this specimen amounts to: mouse skin 6 weeks after grafting, around onset of hair loss. Source: skin, taken at week 6. These receptors were collected from a C3H/HeJ mouse with alopecia areata. With respect to MHC, this strain carries the haplotype H2-k.

A remark on this clone: Genes and germline come from the mouse. The CDR3 goes on 4 residues after the read ends, and that part is filled in from the germline J gene. The chain combines TRBV13-2 with TRBJ2-3; TRBD2 matches at 10 bases. The trim removed 2 bases at V and 1 base at J, leaving 1 base unmatched. This CDR3 comprises 15 residues. Germline CDR1 reads NNHNN; CDR2 reads SYGAGS (reference sequence). CDR3 DNA, as far as it was read: TGTGCCAGCGGTGACTGGGGGGGCGGTGCAGAA. Residues: CASGDWGGGAE. The full CDR3 reads CASGDWGGGAETLYF.

Notes on this clone: The gene names here belong to mouse. Read sequence stops 4 residues before the CDR3 end, and the germline J gene provides the missing end. The chain combines TRBV13-1 with TRBJ2-3, with a possible D match to TRBD1 (8 bases). The V and J ends lost 5 bases and 1 base respectively, with 11 bases between them. This CDR3 is 14 amino acids long. Germline loops: CDR1 NSHNY, CDR2 SYGAGN. The CDR3 protein is CASRTGGGAETLYF. CDR3 bases read: TGTGCCAGCAGAACAGGGGGGGGTGCAGAA.

To note about this clone: Genes and germline come from the mouse. The CDR3: CASSTGGARPYEQYF. CDR3 DNA, as far as it was read: TGTGCCAGCAGTACTGGGGGGGCGCGCCCCTAT. The chain recombines TRBV19 with TRBJ2-7; 10 bases map to TRBD2. The missing CDR3 end, 4 residues past where the read stops, is filled in from the germline J gene. The CDR3 has 15 amino acids. Germline trimming cut 3 bases from V and 2 bases from J; bases unmatched to any gene: 5. Germline loops: CDR1 FNHDT, CDR2 SITEND (reference sequence).

Notes on this clone: Gene names are the mouse ones. The DNA ends 4 residues before the CDR3 does, and the rest of the CDR3 is filled in from the germline J gene. The V call is TRBV19, the J call TRBJ1-2; perhaps TRBD1 as D (6 bases). Germline V gene data show CDR1 as FNHDT and CDR2 as SITEND (reference sequence). V was clipped by 5 bases and J by 0 bases, with 11 bases between them. The CDR3 sequence is 14 residues long. The covered CDR3 bases are TGTGCCAGCAGGAGGGACACTGCAAACTCC. Protein product: CASRRDTANS. The complete CDR3 protein is CASRRDTANSDYTF.

The table lists this clone with many counts. Genes here carry mouse names. The read finishes 4 residues shy of the CDR3 end, and the germline J gene is used to complete it. The chain links TRBV13-3 to TRBJ1-1; 9 bases are shared with TRBD1. CDR1 NNHDY and CDR2 SYVADS come from the germline V gene. The V and J ends lost 2 bases and 1 base, in that order; junction bases with no gene match: 3. This CDR3 comprises 15 residues. The CDR3 DNA, read in part, is TGTGCCAGCAGTGACCGGGACAGGGCGAACACA. Protein: CASSDRDRANT. The complete CDR3 protein is CASSDRDRANTEVFF.

This clone was seen more than once but under ten times. Germline and genes: mouse. The read stops 4 residues short of the end of the CDR3; the missing end is completed from the germline J gene. The genes are TRBV14 and TRBJ2-3; no reliable D call. V lost 1 base and J lost 0, with 6 bases in between. The CDR3 runs 14 residues. Germline loops: CDR1 SGHDT, CDR2 FRDEAV. The covered CDR3 bases are TGTGCCAGCAGTTTCCAGTCTAGTGCAGAA. It translates to CASSFQSSAE. The full-length CDR3 reads as CASSFQSSAETLYF.

This clone was found many times. Here the gene names and germline are mouse. The missing CDR3 end, 4 residues past where the read stops, is filled in from the germline J gene. The chain combines TRBV3 with TRBJ2-5, with D possibly being TRBD2 (5 bases). The CDR3 runs 13 residues. Per the germline V gene, CDR1 is SNHLY and CDR2 is FYNGKV (reference sequence). This chain's CDR3 is CASSLEWGDTQYF. The CDR3 DNA, read in part, is TGTGCCAGCAGCTTAGAATGGGGAGAC.

A few counts support this clone. Mouse germline and gene names are used. The read ends 4 residues before the CDR3 terminus; that terminus is restored from the germline J gene. This chain uses TRBV14 with TRBJ2-3, with 9 positions matching TRBD1. The germline gives CDR1 SGHDT, CDR2 FRDEAV. This CDR3 contains 15 residues. With 4 bases clipped from V and 0 bases from J, the junction kept 3 bases outside the gene matches. The CDR3 reads CASSRDRVSAETLYF. The covered CDR3 bases are TGTGCCAGCAGTCGGGACAGGGTTAGTGCAGAA.

This clone was found many times. The genes are named according to mouse. The read comes to an end 4 residues before the CDR3 does, leaving the germline J gene to fill in the end. The rearrangement joins TRBV29 to TRBJ1-2, with 12 bases matching TRBD1. Germline CDR1 reads MSHET; CDR2 reads SYDVDS. The CDR3 runs 15 residues. The ends lost 4 bases at V and 3 bases at J; junction bases unmatched: 3. Incomplete CDR3 DNA: TGTGCTAGCAGTTCACGGGACAGGGGGCACTCC. This translates into CASSSRDRGHS. The whole CDR3 is CASSSRDRGHSDYTF.

Comments on this clone: Gene names and germline match the mouse. The CDR3 extends 3 residues past the end of the read, so its final part is completed from the germline J gene. This chain joins TRBV29 and TRBJ1-6, with 8 bases identical to TRBD1. TRBJ1-6 is sorted into the ORF group, with uncertain function. V shed 2 bases, J shed 6 bases, and the junction held 3 bases outside the gene matches. Germline assignment: CDR1 MSHET and CDR2 SYDVDS. CDR3 length equals 15 residues. The CDR3 loop is CASSLDRGGNSPLYF. CDR3 DNA, as far as it was read: TGTGCTAGCAGTTTAGACAGGGGAGGTAATTCGCCC.

This clone has a count of ten or more. Any gene name here is a mouse gene name. The read terminates 4 residues before the CDR3 end, so the remaining end is supplied by the germline J gene. The chain links TRBV13-2 to TRBJ2-3, with D tentatively TRBD2 (6 bases). Trimming removed 0 bases from V and 1 base from J, with 12 bases in between. The CDR3 loop spans 16 amino acids. Germline CDR1 reads NNHNN; CDR2 reads SYGAGS (reference sequence). CDR3 sequence reads: CASGDAELGGAETLYF. The DNA read from the CDR3 is TGTGCCAGCGGTGATGCAGAACTGGGAGGTGCAGAA.

On this clone: The genes and germline here are from mouse. The read terminates 4 residues ahead of where the CDR3 ends, so the germline J gene completes it. V is TRBV29 and J is TRBJ1-1, with 7 bases lining up with TRBD1. J lost 0 bases, V lost 8 bases, and 6 bases had no gene match. CDR1 is MSHET and CDR2 is SYDVDS in the germline V gene. This CDR3 region has 14 residues. The CDR3 spells CASSGTVANTEVFF. Partial CDR3 DNA: TGTGCTAGCTCCGGGACAGTTGCAAACACA.

Ten or more counts support this clone. Gene names and germline refer to mouse. The CDR3 extends 4 residues past the end of the read, so its final part is completed from the germline J gene. Other nucleotide sequences from this sample produce the same CDR3. This chain links TRBV13-3 with TRBJ2-7; tentatively, D is TRBD1 (6 bases). The V gene's germline CDR1 is NNHDY and CDR2 SYVADS. This CDR3 is 12 amino acids long. CDR3 bases read: TGTGCCAGCAGTGGAAGGGGGTAT. Protein product: CASSGRGY. The entire CDR3 protein is CASSGRGYEQYF.

This clone was seen more than once but under ten times. Gene labels here are mouse ones. The read is 4 residues too short to cover the CDR3 end, so that end is filled in from the germline J gene. The gene calls are TRBV19 and TRBJ1-1, with 9 positions matching TRBD1. Germline assignment: CDR1 FNHDT and CDR2 SITEND (reference sequence). There are 14 residues in the CDR3. The V segment lost 5 bases and the J segment 0 bases; nucleotides outside the gene matches: 2. The CDR3 DNA, read in part, is TGTGCCAGCAGAGGGGACAGGGCAAACACA. Translating it yields CASRGDRANT. The full-length CDR3 reads as CASRGDRANTEVFF.

There are many counts of this clone. Germline and genes: mouse. The read stops 4 residues short of the end of the CDR3; the missing end is completed from the germline J gene. This chain connects TRBV13-2 to TRBJ1-2; 9 bases align to TRBD1. CDR3 length: 16 amino acids. V lost 0 bases and J lost 4; bases outside the gene matches: 7. The germline gives CDR1 NNHNN, CDR2 SYGAGS (reference sequence). This CDR3 reads CASGDVPQGAGSDYTF. The CDR3 DNA, read in part, is TGTGCCAGCGGTGATGTCCCACAGGGGGCAGGCTCC.

This clone is termed large. Gene and germline names: mouse. From the germline J gene comes the end of the CDR3, since the read stops 4 residues before it. V gene TRBV17 combines with J gene TRBJ2-7; D may be TRBD2 (6 bases). V was trimmed by 0 bases and J by 2 bases, leaving 8 bases between them. The CDR3 extends over 14 amino acids. CDR1 and CDR2 from the germline V gene are MNHDT and YYDKIL. CDR3 sequence: CASSRDGGPYEQYF. CDR3 DNA (partial): TGTGCTAGCAGTAGAGATGGGGGTCCCTAT.

As for this clone: Gene names and germline refer to mouse. Read coverage stops 4 residues before the CDR3 terminus; the germline J gene supplies the remainder. This chain uses TRBV29 with TRBJ1-2, with D unclear. Germline loops: CDR1 MSHET, CDR2 SYDVDS. Deletions cut 6 bases from V and 0 bases from J, with 11 bases between. This CDR3 contains 14 residues. Partial CDR3 DNA: TGTGCTAGCAGGTTCCGGACTGCAAACTCC. Residues: CASRFRTANS. The whole CDR3 sequence is CASRFRTANSDYTF.

On this clone itself: The listed genes are named as in mouse. The read terminates 4 residues before the CDR3 end, so the remaining end is supplied by the germline J gene. The chain couples TRBV1 to TRBJ2-4, with a weak D call TRBD1 (6 bases). V lost 5 bases, J lost 0 bases, and 12 bases lay in between. The germline CDR1 and CDR2 sequences are NSQYPW and LRSPGD (reference sequence). CDR3 length: 15 residues. The DNA read from the CDR3 is TGCACCTGCAGTCCCCGGGACAATAGTCAAAAC. Encoded protein: CTCSPRDNSQN. The CDR3 in full is CTCSPRDNSQNTLYF. The whole variable domain, remainder taken from reference TRBV1 and TRBJ2-4, is VTLLEQNPRWRLVPRGQAVNLRCILKNSQYPWMSWYQQDLQKQLQWLFTLRSPGDKEVKSLPGADYLATRVTDTELRLQVANMSQGRTLYCTCSPRDNSQNTLYFGAGTRLSVL.

This clone was counted ten times or more. Each gene name is a mouse one. The CDR3 goes on 4 residues after the read ends, and that part is filled in from the germline J gene. This sequence joins TRBV19 and TRBJ2-5, with D possibly matching TRBD1 (6 bases). The CDR3 is 13 amino acids. The V end lost 4 bases, the J end lost 2 bases, and 8 bases lay between the germline ends. Germline lookup yields CDR1 FNHDT and CDR2 SITEND (reference sequence). The CDR3 DNA, read in part, is TGTGCCAGCAGTTCACAGGGCCAAGAC. This sequence encodes CASSSQGQD. The whole CDR3 region reads CASSSQGQDTQYF.

This clone counts as medium-sized. All gene names here are mouse names. The read terminates 4 residues before the CDR3 end, so the remaining end is supplied by the germline J gene. The chain uses TRBV16 and TRBJ2-4; 12 bases agree with TRBD2. Germline CDR1 is SGHSA and CDR2 is FRNQAP. Germline trimming cut 6 bases from V and 3 bases from J; bases unmatched to any gene: 13. The CDR3 is 18 amino acids. The part of the CDR3 DNA that was read is TGTGCAAGCAGACGGGACTGGGGGGAGGGGGGTAGACAAAAC. Protein sequence: CASRRDWGEGGRQN. The CDR3, in full, reads CASRRDWGEGGRQNTLYF. The full variable domain, completed using reference TRBV16 and TRBJ2-4, is NAGVIQTPRHKVTGKGQEATLWCEPISGHSAVFWYRQTIVQGLEFLTYFRNQAPIDDSGMPKERFSAQMPNQSHSTLKIQSTQPQDSAVYLCASRRDWGEGGRQNTLYFGAGTRLSVL.

To note about this clone: Gene names and germline refer to mouse. The read ends 4 residues early relative to the CDR3; the germline J gene fills the gap. V is TRBV13-3 and J is TRBJ2-7; unclear D gene. The V gene lost 3 bases and the J gene lost 3 bases, with 10 bases spanning the gap. The CDR3 length is 13 residues. Germline V lookup: CDR1 NNHDY, CDR2 SYVADS. Here the CDR3 reads CASSGQAIYEQYF. The DNA read from the CDR3 is TGTGCCAGCAGTGGGCAGGCGATCTAT.